This TCR beta chain was recorded in a study of shared clonotypes between healthy human individuals. Points on this clone: Its antigen is undetermined.

Sequencing was at deep level. Sequencing used immunoSEQ multiplex PCR; TCRdb keeps in-frame clones, though not all of them. This table has hundreds of thousands of clones, more than 70% appearing once. Those who donated were healthy HIV-negative adults, with no recent acute infections or vaccinations reported. Trimming cost V 2 bases and J 2 bases, with 10 bases left between them. The CDR3 length is 14 residues. The germline CDR1 and CDR2 sequences are SGHAT and FQNNGV. Regarding the study as a whole: Specimens sampled were limited to blood, with tissue repertoires likely differing. Estimated richness values were generally larger in naive subsets than in memory subsets.

The V and J genes are TRBV11-2 and TRBJ2-7; D is unresolved. The clonotype was recovered from a woman in her 30s in good health. The sequencing input was memory CD4+ T cells sorted from blood. Noted subset: CD45RA-negative fraction. The CDR3 DNA follows: TGTGCCAGCAGCTTACTGTCGCCCACCTACGAGCAGTACTTC. It specifies CASSLLSPTYEQYF.